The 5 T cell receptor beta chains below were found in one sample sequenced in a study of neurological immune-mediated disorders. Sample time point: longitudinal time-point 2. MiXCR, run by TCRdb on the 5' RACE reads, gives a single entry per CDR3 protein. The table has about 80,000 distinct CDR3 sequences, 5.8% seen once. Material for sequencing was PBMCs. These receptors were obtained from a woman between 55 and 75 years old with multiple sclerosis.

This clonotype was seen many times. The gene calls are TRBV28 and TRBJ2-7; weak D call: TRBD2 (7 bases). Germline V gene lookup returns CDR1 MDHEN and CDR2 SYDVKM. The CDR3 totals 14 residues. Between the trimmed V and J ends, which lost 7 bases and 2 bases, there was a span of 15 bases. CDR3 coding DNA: TGTGCCAGCACCAAGGGGGGGGGTCCCTACGAGCAGTACTTC. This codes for CASTKGGGPYEQYF.

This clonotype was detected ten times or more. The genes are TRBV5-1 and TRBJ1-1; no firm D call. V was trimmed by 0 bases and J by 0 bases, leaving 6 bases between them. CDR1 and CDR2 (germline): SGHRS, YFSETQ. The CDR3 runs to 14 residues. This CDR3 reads CASSLGQVNTEAFF. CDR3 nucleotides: TGCGCCAGCAGCTTGGGGCAGGTGAACACTGAAGCTTTCTTT. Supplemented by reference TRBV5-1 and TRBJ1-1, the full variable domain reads KAGVTQTPRYLIKTRGQQVTLSCSPISGHRSVSWYQQTPGQGLQFLFEYFSETQRNKGNFPGRFSGRQFSNSRSEMNVSTLELGDSALYLCASSLGQVNTEAFFGQGTRLTVV.

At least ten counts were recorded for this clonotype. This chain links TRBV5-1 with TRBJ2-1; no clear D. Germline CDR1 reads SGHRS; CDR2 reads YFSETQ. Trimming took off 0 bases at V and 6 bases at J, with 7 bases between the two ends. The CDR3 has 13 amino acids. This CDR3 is CASSLESTNEQFF. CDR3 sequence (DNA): TGCGCCAGCAGCTTGGAGAGCACCAATGAGCAGTTCTTC.

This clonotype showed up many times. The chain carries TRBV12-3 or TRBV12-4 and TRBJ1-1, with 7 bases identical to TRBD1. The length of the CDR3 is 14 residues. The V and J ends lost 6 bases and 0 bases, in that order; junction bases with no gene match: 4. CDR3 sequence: CASSPGTVNTEAFF. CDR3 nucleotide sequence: TGTGCCAGCAGCCCAGGGACAGTGAACACTGAAGCTTTCTTT.

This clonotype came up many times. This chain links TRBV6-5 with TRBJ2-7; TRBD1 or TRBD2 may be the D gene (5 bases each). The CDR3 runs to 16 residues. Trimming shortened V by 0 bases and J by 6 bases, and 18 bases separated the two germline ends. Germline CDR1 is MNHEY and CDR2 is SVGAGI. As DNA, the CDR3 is TGTGCCAGCAGTTACTCTCCGGGACCGGCAGGGTTCGAGCAGTACTTC. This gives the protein CASSYSPGPAGFEQYF.